This T cell receptor (beta chain) was captured in a study of cytotoxic CD8 clonotypes in ibrutinib-treated CLL (dated by TCRdb to about 2021). General notes on the study: The cohort had about a dozen relapsed/refractory and 15 treatment-naive patients; 17 were IGHV unmutated. Partial responses were observed in approximately 24 patients and complete responses in 2; after a median follow-up of roughly 62 months, remission was maintained in approximately 14 patients and progression was observed in about twelve. Response samples were obtained after a median of roughly 13 months of treatment, with a range of about 6 to 36 months. On average, each sample had some 260,000 productive templates and 94,082 productive rearrangements. Of the 90 or so participants in the trial, about 25 had longitudinal samples available. Cryopreserved peripheral blood mononuclear cells were collected before treatment, at response, and at either disease progression or sustained remission. Every sample from remission and from progressive disease was obtained while the patients were still on ibrutinib. Broader findings and caveats from the paper: Clonality rose at ibrutinib response, remained stable during sustained remission, and dropped back toward baseline at progression. Public clonotypes were found to be uncommon and were observed to contract or remain stable during treatment; the increase in clonality was shown to reflect expansion of private clonotypes at ibrutinib response. Baseline clonality exceeded that of age-matched healthy donors and correlated strongly with circulating CD8+ T-cell counts. Sustained-remission and progressing patients did not have matched sampling times, and lymph node repertoires were not examined.

The CDR3 spans 14 residues, from the cysteine through the phenylalanine. Only CDR3 DNA is held: 42 bases, read in frame from base 1. To note about this clone: What this receptor recognizes is not known. An end of the junction does not agree with germline; a read error may underlie this.

A MiSeq instrument was used for deep resolution sequencing, which targeted depths ranging from 1 in 1 million up to 1 in 200,000 T cells, with coverage averaging 10x for each clonotype. The immunoSEQ hsTCRB Kit was used to generate TCR beta libraries. The paper's processing steps were these. Data were analyzed with ImmunoSEQ Data Assistant and ImmunoSEQ Analyzer, with V, D and J genes assigned per IMGT definitions. Clonality was computed as one minus normalized Shannon entropy of productive rearrangement frequencies, ranging from 0 to 1. Public clonotype analysis was restricted to overrepresented clonotypes comprising at least 0.05% of each patient's repertoire. Approximately 12 repertoires from age-matched healthy donors, obtained from immuneACCESS, served as clonality controls. TCRdb retrieved this table from immuneACCESS and kept in-frame rearrangements only. Not all clones are present; in checked studies, unresolved V genes account for under half, and no reason is known for the remainder. That table furnishes V, J and clone size, whereas the DNA furnished D and trimming. In all, the sample holds under 150,000 clones, and approximately 80% of those were seen once. The top ten clonotypes cover less than 9% of the sample.

For TCR beta library preparation, 2 to 2.5 micrograms of genomic DNA were isolated from cryopreserved PBMCs. High-throughput TCR beta sequencing was performed on longitudinal blood samples from CLL patients receiving ibrutinib monotherapy. Patients were enrolled in a phase 2 open-label single-center ibrutinib monotherapy trial. The chain is assembled from TRBV23-1 and TRBJ1-1; perhaps TRBD1 is the D gene, with 5 bases matching. TRBV23-1 is marked as an open reading frame, function uncertain. The TCR was taken from a human donor with chronic lymphocytic leukemia. Sample: PBMCs, taken after 36 months of ibrutinib treatment. The DNA reads as follows: TGCGCCAGCGGTCAGACAGATTTGAACACTGAAGCTTTCTTT. The encoded protein is CASGQTDLNTEAFF.